Shown below are 27 T cell receptor beta chains from a single sample sequenced in a study of identical twins. TCRdb reprocessed the 5' RACE reads with MiXCR, giving one entry per CDR3 protein. There are around 1.7 million distinct CDR3 sequences in the sample; around 29% occur only once, and over 0.25% lies in the top ten. Specimen: cord blood. The source is a newborn girl in good health.

This chain uses TRBV10-3 with TRBJ2-5, with D unresolved. This CDR3 is built from 12 residues. Germline loops: CDR1 ENHRY, CDR2 SYGVKD. The germline V and J ends were trimmed by 8 bases and 3 bases, with 10 bases remaining between them. This CDR3 is CAIGIAEETQYF. DNA for the CDR3: TGTGCCATCGGGATAGCAGAAGAGACCCAGTACTTC.

This clonotype was found a few times. This chain joins TRBV7-8 and TRBJ2-3; 9 bases are a match to TRBD2. This CDR3 is built from 16 residues. V lost 6 bases, J lost 2 bases, and 9 bases stayed unmatched. The germline V gene has CDR1 SGHVS and CDR2 FQNEAQ. CDR3 region: CASRSRLAGSTDTQYF. For the CDR3, the DNA is TGTGCCAGCAGGTCCCGGCTAGCGGGGTCCACAGATACGCAGTATTTT.

The genes are TRBV20-1 and TRBJ2-1; D assignment may be TRBD1 or TRBD2 (7 bases each). The DNA end is a closer match to TRBJ2-7, so the J assignment may be wrong. The CDR3 covers 18 residues. CDR1 and CDR2 from the germline V gene are DFQATT and SNEGSKA (reference sequence). The CDR3 reads CSARDWGGRRGRHNEQYF. The CDR3 coding sequence is TGCAGTGCTAGAGATTGGGGGGGGAGGAGGGGGCGCCACAATGAGCAGTACTTC.

The rearrangement uses TRBV21-1 and TRBJ1-2. TRBV21-1 is annotated as a pseudogene. The CDR3 loop spans 18 amino acids. The CDR3 sequence is CACSPRREGMGMNYGYTF. The CDR3, as DNA: TGTGCCTGCAGCCCTCGGAGGGAAGGGATGGGGATGAACTATGGCTACACCTTC.

V is TRBV7-2 and J is TRBJ2-3; D uncertain. The CDR3 runs to 16 residues. The germline gives CDR1 SGHTA, CDR2 FQGNSA. Trimming pared 1 base from V and 0 bases from J, leaving 11 bases between. Written as DNA, the CDR3 is TGTGCCAGCAGCTTAGAGGGTGGGAAAAGCACAGATACGCAGTATTTT. Translated, it gives CASSLEGGKSTDTQYF.

This clonotype was picked up a small number of times. The V gene is TRBV6-6, the J gene TRBJ1-2, with 9 bases lining up with TRBD1. Losses at the gene ends were 8 bases for V and 2 bases for J; bases not matched to a gene: 9. This CDR3 contains 15 residues. Germline CDR1 and CDR2: MNHNY and SVGAGI (reference sequence). CDR3 sequence (DNA): TGTGCCAGCCACCCTGACAGGGGGAGAAACTATGGCTACACCTTC. Its translation: CASHPDRGRNYGYTF.

Turning to this clonotype: A read error may be the cause here, since a much bigger clone is one base away. This chain joins TRBV28 and TRBJ2-3, with TRBD1 matching 7 bases. The CDR3 totals 14 residues. The V gene end was trimmed by 6 bases and the J gene end by 2 bases; junction bases not matched to a gene: 5. In germline, CDR1 is MDHEN, CDR2 SYDVKM. CDR3 amino acids: CASSRDSFTDTQYF. CDR3 in DNA: TGTGCCAGCAGCCGGGACAGCTTCACAGATACGCAGTATTTT. The variable domain in full, with the rest retrieved from reference TRBV28 and TRBJ2-3, is DVKVTQSSRYLVKRTGEKVFLECVQDMDHENMFWYRQDPGLGLRLIYFSYDVKMKEKGDIPEGYSVSREKKERFSLILESASTNQTSMYLCASSRDSFTDTQYFGPGTRLTVL.

V gene TRBV24-1 combines with J gene TRBJ1-1; D is unclear. This CDR3 contains 9 residues. CDR1 and CDR2 (germline): KGHDR, SFDVKD. With 8 bases removed from V and 11 bases from J, the gap between germline ends came to 8 bases. CDR3 sequence: CATTESAFF. CDR3 in DNA: TGTGCCACCACCGAGTCGGCTTTCTTT.

This clonotype was found a few times. The J gene is TRBJ2-7, the V gene TRBV28; 9 nucleotides line up with TRBD1. V dropped 8 bases and J dropped 3; count of bases not matched to a gene: 2. The length of the CDR3 is 12 residues. Germline loops: CDR1 MDHEN, CDR2 SYDVKM. For the CDR3, the DNA is TGTGCCAGCGGGACAGGGATCTACGAGCAGTACTTC. Amino acid sequence: CASGTGIYEQYF.

The chain recombines TRBV28 with TRBJ2-2; 12 bases are a match to TRBD2. The CDR3 totals 15 residues. V was clipped by 5 bases and J by 4 bases; unmatched bases: 2. From germline, CDR1 is MDHEN and CDR2 SYDVKM. The CDR3 here is CASSLAGGPTGELFF. CDR3 in DNA: TGTGCCAGCAGTCTAGCGGGAGGGCCCACCGGGGAGCTGTTTTTT.

The chain carries TRBV11-1 and TRBJ2-5; D not resolved. Germline V gives CDR1 SGHAT, CDR2 FQDESV (reference sequence). This CDR3 is built from 15 residues. The V gene lost 2 bases and the J gene lost 0 bases, with 10 bases spanning the gap. The CDR3 DNA reads TGTGCCAGCAGCTTAATGACGGCGTACCAAGAGACCCAGTACTTC. This sequence encodes CASSLMTAYQETQYF.

This clonotype was counted only a few times. Here the CDR3 DNA reads TGTGCCAGCAGCAATTTGACTAGCGGGAACGAGACCCAGTACTTC. This codes for CASSNLTSGNETQYF. V is TRBV21-1 and J is TRBJ2-4; the table gives TRBD2 as D, unverified against the DNA. The DNA end lines up better with TRBJ2-5; the J call may be wrong. TRBV21-1 has pseudogene status. The CDR3 runs to 15 residues.

This clonotype was found a few times. This chain uses TRBV2 with TRBJ2-7, with D maybe TRBD1 (5 bases). The V end lost 8 bases, the J end lost 3 bases, and 11 bases lay between the germline ends. The germline gives CDR1 SNHLY, CDR2 FYNNEI. The CDR3 has 12 amino acids. The CDR3 bases are TGTGCCAGCTCGACAGCCCTCTACGAGCAGTACTTC. Translating it yields CASSTALYEQYF.

The chain uses TRBV29-1 and TRBJ2-5, with D maybe TRBD1 (7 bases). Deletions cut 4 bases from V and 4 bases from J, with 16 bases between. The germline V gene encodes CDR1 SQVTM and CDR2 ANQGSEA. The CDR3 loop spans 14 amino acids. In nucleotides, the CDR3 is TGCAGCGTTGTTGGAGGGGGCGCGTCAGAGACCCAGTACTTC. Its translation is CSVVGGGASETQYF.

This sequence joins TRBV9 and TRBJ1-1; 8 bases map to TRBD1. Germline V gene lookup returns CDR1 SGDLS and CDR2 YYNGEE. J was trimmed by 5 bases and V by 2 bases; bases with no gene match: 11. CDR3 length equals 16 residues. CDR3 in DNA: TGTGCCAGCAGCGTTTCAGGGGGCTTGGATAGGACTGAAGCTTTCTTT. It encodes CASSVSGGLDRTEAFF.

The rearrangement links TRBV28 to TRBJ1-1, with 9 positions matching TRBD1. CDR1 and CDR2 (germline): MDHEN, SYDVKM. V lost 3 bases and J lost 2; bases outside the gene matches: 7. This CDR3 comprises 16 residues. The CDR3 loop reads CASSFPGQGFNTEAFF. CDR3 coding DNA: TGTGCCAGCAGTTTCCCGGGACAGGGTTTTAACACTGAAGCTTTCTTT. The whole variable domain, filled in from reference TRBV28 and TRBJ1-1, reads DVKVTQSSRYLVKRTGEKVFLECVQDMDHENMFWYRQDPGLGLRLIYFSYDVKMKEKGDIPEGYSVSREKKERFSLILESASTNQTSMYLCASSFPGQGFNTEAFFGQGTRLTVV.

The chain recombines TRBV11-2 with TRBJ2-1; D uncertain. CDR1 SGHAT and CDR2 FQNNGV come from the germline V gene. V gave up 0 bases and J gave up 4 bases, with 13 bases separating them. The CDR3 has 16 amino acids. The CDR3 loop reads CASSLDKWRLYNEQFF. CDR3 nucleotides: TGTGCCAGCAGCTTAGATAAATGGCGCCTGTACAATGAGCAGTTCTTC.

The V call is TRBV7-9, the J call TRBJ2-4; 8 nucleotides line up with TRBD2. The DNA end is a closer match to TRBJ2-7, so the J assignment may be wrong. The CDR3 totals 14 residues. CDR1 and CDR2 (germline): SEHNR, FQNEAQ (reference sequence). In DNA form, the CDR3 reads TGTGCCAGCAGCTTAACCCGGGAGGGTTACGAGCAGTACTTC. The encoded protein is CASSLTREGYEQYF.

This clonotype was counted between two and nine times. V is TRBV28 and J is TRBJ2-5; no clear D gene. There are 13 residues in the CDR3. Germline V lookup: CDR1 MDHEN, CDR2 SYDVKM. V was cut by 2 bases and J by 2 bases, with 6 bases left in between. In nucleotides, the CDR3 is TGTGCCAGCAGTTTACAAAAACAAGAGACCCAGTACTTC. This gives the protein CASSLQKQETQYF.

The genes are TRBV5-1 and TRBJ1-5, with 7 bases identical to TRBD1. This CDR3 is 15 amino acids long. Trimming took 2 bases from V and 6 from J; bases not matched to a gene: 8. Looked up from germline, CDR1 is SGHRS and CDR2 is YFSETQ. CDR3: CASSFTGEGSQPQHF. CDR3 nucleotides: TGCGCCAGCAGCTTTACAGGGGAAGGTAGTCAGCCCCAGCATTTT.

This clonotype was seen many times. J is TRBJ2-3 and V is TRBV7-2; D ambiguous. CDR1 is SGHTA, CDR2 FQGNSA, per germline. The CDR3 contains 13 residues. V was shortened by 5 bases and J by 0 bases, with 6 bases between the two germline ends. The CDR3 here is CASSPWSTDTQYF. The DNA for the CDR3 is TGTGCCAGCAGCCCCTGGAGCACAGATACGCAGTATTTT.

About this clonotype: A clone one base away is much larger, so this may be a read error. The chain employs TRBV20-1 and TRBJ2-7, with 9 bases fitting TRBD2. Germline CDR1 and CDR2: DFQATT and SNEGSKA (reference sequence). The CDR3 loop spans 14 amino acids. The V and J ends lost 6 bases and 2 bases, in that order; junction bases with no gene match: 8. CDR3 in amino acids: CSAPELAGTYEQYF. The CDR3 region has the DNA TGCAGTGCGCCGGAACTAGCGGGCACCTACGAGCAGTACTTC.

This chain joins TRBV5-1 and TRBJ2-1, with 7 bases identical to TRBD2. CDR3 length equals 16 residues. J was trimmed by 3 bases and V by 0 bases; bases with no gene match: 6. Germline V gives CDR1 SGHRS, CDR2 YFSETQ. Here the CDR3 DNA reads TGCGCCAGCAGCTTGGTCGCGGGACTAAACTACAATGAGCAGTTCTTC. Translated: CASSLVAGLNYNEQFF.

The V call is TRBV25-1, the J call TRBJ1-5, with D possibly TRBD1 on 6 matching bases. The V and J ends lost 2 bases and 7 bases respectively, with 12 bases between them. The CDR3 covers 14 residues. Germline CDR1 and CDR2: MGHDK and SYGVNS. The CDR3 nucleotides are TGTGCCAGCAGTGAAGCAGGGGTCAGACAGCCCCAGCATTTT. This translates into CASSEAGVRQPQHF. The variable domain in full, completed from reference TRBV25-1 and TRBJ1-5, reads EADIYQTPRYLVIGTGKKITLECSQTMGHDKMYWYQQDPGMELHLIHYSYGVNSTEKGDLSSESTVSRIRTEHFPLTLESARPSHTSQYLCASSEAGVRQPQHFGDGTRLSIL.

This clonotype was counted only a few times. The CDR3 nucleotides read TGCGCCAGCAGCTTGGTTCTTTCTGGGGAGCTGTTTTTT. Its translation is CASSLVLSGELFF. The chain is built from TRBV5-1 and TRBJ2-2; the D is unclear. The germline gives CDR1 SGHRS, CDR2 YFSETQ. CDR3 length: 13 residues. V gave up 0 bases and J gave up 8 bases, with 8 bases separating them.

Only a few counts were recorded for this clonotype. Possible read error: a much larger clone is one base away. As DNA, the CDR3 is TGCGCCAGCAGCTTCGCCGGGACAGCCTACGAGCAGTACTTC. Translating gives CASSFAGTAYEQYF. The chain recombines TRBV5-1 with TRBJ2-7; 7 bases fit TRBD1. CDR3 size: 14 residues. Germline V gene data show CDR1 as SGHRS and CDR2 as YFSETQ. Germline trimming cut 2 bases from V and 2 bases from J; bases unmatched to any gene: 4. The entire variable domain, with the rest obtained from reference TRBV5-1 and TRBJ2-7, is as follows: KAGVTQTPRYLIKTRGQQVTLSCSPISGHRSVSWYQQTPGQGLQFLFEYFSETQRNKGNFPGRFSGRQFSNSRSEMNVSTLELGDSALYLCASSFAGTAYEQYFGPGTRLTVT.

CDR3: CSVEPWGGSSYNEQFF. The CDR3 DNA reads as TGCAGCGTTGAACCCTGGGGGGGAAGCTCCTACAATGAGCAGTTCTTC. This chain connects TRBV29-1 to TRBJ2-1; 7 bases are a match to TRBD2. This CDR3 contains 16 residues. Germline V gene sequence: CDR1 SQVTM, CDR2 ANQGSEA. Losses at the gene ends were 2 bases for V and 0 bases for J; bases not matched to a gene: 7.